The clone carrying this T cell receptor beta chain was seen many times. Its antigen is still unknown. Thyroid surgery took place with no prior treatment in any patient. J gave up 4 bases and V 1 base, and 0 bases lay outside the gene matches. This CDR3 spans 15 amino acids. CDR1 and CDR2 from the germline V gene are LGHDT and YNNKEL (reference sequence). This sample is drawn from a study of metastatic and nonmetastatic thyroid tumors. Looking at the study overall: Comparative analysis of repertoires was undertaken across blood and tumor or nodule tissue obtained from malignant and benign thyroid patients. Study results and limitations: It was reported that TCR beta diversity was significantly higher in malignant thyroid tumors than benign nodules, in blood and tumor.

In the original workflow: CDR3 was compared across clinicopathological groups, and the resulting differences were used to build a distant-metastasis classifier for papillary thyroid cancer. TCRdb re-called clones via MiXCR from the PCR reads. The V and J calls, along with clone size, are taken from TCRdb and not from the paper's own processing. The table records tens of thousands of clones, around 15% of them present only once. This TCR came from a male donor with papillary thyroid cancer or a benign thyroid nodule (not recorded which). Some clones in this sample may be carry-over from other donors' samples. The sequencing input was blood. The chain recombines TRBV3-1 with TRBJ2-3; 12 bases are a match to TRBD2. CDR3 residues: CASSQASGGADTQYF. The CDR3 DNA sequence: TGTGCCAGCAGCCAAGCTAGCGGGGGGGCAGATACGCAGTATTTT.